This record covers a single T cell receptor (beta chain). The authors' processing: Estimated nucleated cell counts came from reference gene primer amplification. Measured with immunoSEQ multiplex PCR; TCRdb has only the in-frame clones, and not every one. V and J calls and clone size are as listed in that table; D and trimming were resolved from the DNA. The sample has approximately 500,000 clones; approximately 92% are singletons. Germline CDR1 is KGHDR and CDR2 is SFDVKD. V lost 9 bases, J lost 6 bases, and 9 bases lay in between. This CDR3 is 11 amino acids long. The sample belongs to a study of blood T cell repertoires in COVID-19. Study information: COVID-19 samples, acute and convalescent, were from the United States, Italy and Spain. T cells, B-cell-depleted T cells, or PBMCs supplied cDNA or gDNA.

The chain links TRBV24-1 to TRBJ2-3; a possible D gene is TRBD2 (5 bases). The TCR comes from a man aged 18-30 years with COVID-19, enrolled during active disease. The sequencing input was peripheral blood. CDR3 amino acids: CATEEGDTQYF. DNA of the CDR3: TGTGCCACCGAAGAGGGTGATACGCAGTATTTT.